This TCR beta chain was recovered during a study of human T cells and chemical hapten exposure. There are a few counts of this clonotype. Its specificity is not known. Trimming cost V 7 bases and J 0 bases, with 12 bases left between them. This CDR3 has 14 amino acids. Germline-derived CDR1 and CDR2 are MNHEY and SVGAGI. TCRdb recomputed calls from the RACE reads with MiXCR, one row per CDR3 protein. The sample has 150,000 to 200,000 distinct CDR3 sequences, more than 20% seen once. Study observations and caveats: Controls had significantly fewer large CDR3 similarity clusters than were formed by expanded TCRs.

Sample time point: patch test 1, 2 weeks after DPC sensitization. Treatment reported: therapeutic diphenylcyclopropenone sensitization with weekly scalp DPC. The TCR was taken from a woman aged 45-65 years with alopecia areata. Some clones in this sample may be carry-over from other donors' samples. J is TRBJ1-1 and V is TRBV6-5, with D uncertain. The source material was whole blood, sampled in connection with sensitization to the hapten diphenylcyclopropenone (DPC). CDR3 protein: CASNKAPMNTEAFF. The CDR3 DNA follows: TGTGCCAGCAACAAAGCTCCGATGAACACTGAAGCTTTCTTT.